Below, 21 T cell receptor beta chains from the same sample are listed, as sequenced in a study of T cell changes during pregnancy in multiple sclerosis (dated by TCRdb to between 2018 and 2021). Library generation was performed with the immunoSEQ multiplex PCR assay. TCRdb re-hosts the immuneACCESS table, in-frame sequences only. Its copies lack some clones; in the studies checked, an unresolved V gene accounts for under half of them, and the cause for the rest is not known. The sample table records some 56,000 clones; 92% of these occur just once. Approximately 0.69% of the sample is held by the ten biggest clonotypes. The sample in question was CD4+ T cells from peripheral blood mononuclear cells, obtained after pregnancy. These receptors were collected from a female donor with multiple sclerosis, enrolled in a pregnancy study.

The chain links TRBV28 to TRBJ2-7, with 8 bases matching TRBD1. This CDR3 is built from 14 residues. Germline CDR1 reads MDHEN; CDR2 reads SYDVKM. Losses at the gene ends were 3 bases for V and 5 bases for J; bases not matched to a gene: 6. CDR3 loop: CASSLTGERNEQYF. CDR3 coding DNA: TGTGCCAGCAGTTTGACAGGGGAGAGGAACGAGCAGTACTTC.

DNA for the CDR3: TGTGCCAGTAGTATTTCGGCATTTCAGGGCAATCAGCCCCAGCATTTT. It is translated as CASSISAFQGNQPQHF. The J gene is TRBJ1-5, the V gene TRBV19; D is ambiguous. CDR3 length: 16 amino acids. The germline CDR1 and CDR2 sequences are LNHDA and SQIVND (reference sequence). The V end lost 3 bases, the J end lost 2 bases, and 14 bases lay between the germline ends.

The chain joins TRBV30 to TRBJ2-7, with D maybe TRBD1 (5 bases). Between the trimmed V and J ends, which lost 4 bases and 0 bases, there was a span of 10 bases. CDR1 and CDR2 (germline): GTSNPN, SVGIG (reference sequence). There are 13 residues in the CDR3. The CDR3 loop is CAWKGQGSYEQYF. As DNA, the CDR3 is TGTGCCTGGAAAGGGCAGGGCTCCTACGAGCAGTACTTC.

This sequence joins TRBV11-1 and TRBJ2-5; 7 bases are shared with TRBD1. The ends lost 5 bases at V and 3 bases at J; junction bases unmatched: 12. This CDR3 region has 16 residues. The V gene's germline CDR1 is SGHAT and CDR2 FQDESV (reference sequence). CDR3 in amino acids: CASSNRGQKLKETQYF. CDR3 DNA sequence: TGTGCCAGCAGCAACCGGGGACAGAAACTAAAAGAGACCCAGTACTTC.

The V gene is TRBV29-1, the J gene TRBJ1-1; D is uncertain. In germline, CDR1 is SQVTM, CDR2 ANQGSEA. The CDR3 runs 11 residues. Trimming left V 7 bases short and J 4 bases short, with 10 bases between. The CDR3 sequence is CSARSSTEAFF. Here the CDR3 DNA reads TGCAGCGCTCGGTCGAGCACTGAAGCTTTCTTT.

The chain recombines TRBV5-4 with TRBJ2-2; 9 bases line up with TRBD2. V lost 0 bases and J lost 2; bases outside the gene matches: 2. Looked up from germline, CDR1 is SGHNT and CDR2 is YYREEE (reference sequence). CDR3 length: 16 amino acids. In DNA, the CDR3 is TGTGCCAGCAGCTTGGGACTAGCGGCCAACACCGGGGAGCTGTTTTTT. As protein: CASSLGLAANTGELFF.

The rearrangement uses TRBV7-2 and TRBJ2-5, with TRBD2 matching 7 bases. Germline loops: CDR1 SGHTA, CDR2 FQGNSA. There are 18 residues in the CDR3. With 1 base clipped from V and 2 bases from J, the junction kept 13 bases outside the gene matches. The CDR3 bases are TGTGCCAGCAGCTTAGGCCCCCCTGGGGTGGGGGGGCAAGAGACCCAGTACTTC. This gives the protein CASSLGPPGVGGQETQYF. The full variable domain, its missing parts supplied by reference TRBV7-2 and TRBJ2-5, is GAGVSQSPSNKVTEKGKDVELRCDPISGHTALYWYRQSLGQGLEFLIYFQGNSAPDKSGLPSDRFSAERTGGSVSTLTIQRTQQEDSAVYLCASSLGPPGVGGQETQYFGPGTRLLVL.

V is TRBV11-2 and J is TRBJ1-2; maybe TRBD1 (5 bases). This CDR3 spans 15 amino acids. Germline V lookup: CDR1 SGHAT, CDR2 FQNNGV. With 1 base removed from V and 4 bases from J, the gap between germline ends came to 13 bases. The CDR3 region is CASSLATDFTYGYTF. CDR3 sequence (DNA): TGTGCCAGCAGCTTAGCGACAGATTTTACCTATGGCTACACCTTC. The variable domain in full, completed from reference TRBV11-2 and TRBJ1-2, reads EAGVAQSPRYKIIEKRQSVAFWCNPISGHATLYWYQQILGQGPKLLIQFQNNGVVDDSQLPKDRFSAERLKGVDSTLKIQPAKLEDSAVYLCASSLATDFTYGYTFGSGTRLTVV.

The chain uses TRBV2 and TRBJ2-5, with D perhaps TRBD1 (5 bases). The V gene's germline CDR1 is SNHLY and CDR2 FYNNEI. V dropped 7 bases and J dropped 1 base, with 10 bases sitting between them. The CDR3 has 13 residues. CDR3 loop: CASTRDSQETQYF. In DNA, the CDR3 is TGTGCCAGCACCAGAGACAGCCAAGAGACCCAGTACTTC.

The chain joins TRBV5-5 to TRBJ1-2; D is unresolved. This CDR3 spans 15 amino acids. V lost 4 bases and J 4 bases, leaving 17 bases between the germline ends. The germline CDR1 and CDR2 sequences are SGHKS and YYEKEE (reference sequence). The CDR3 bases are TGTGCCAGCAGCCCTCCGTTCGACATCAGCTATGGCTACACCTTC. Translation: CASSPPFDISYGYTF.

The chain recombines TRBV7-3 with TRBJ1-4, with D hard to call. CDR1 is SGHTA, CDR2 FQGTGA, per germline. V was trimmed by 6 bases and J by 0 bases, leaving 8 bases between them. This CDR3 is 14 amino acids long. CDR3 DNA: TGTGCCAGCAGTGAACTTGCAACTAATGAAAAACTGTTTTTT. Protein sequence: CASSELATNEKLFF. The full variable domain, completed using reference TRBV7-3 and TRBJ1-4, is GAGVSQTPSNKVTEKGKYVELRCDPISGHTALYWYRQSLGQGPEFLIYFQGTGAADDSGLPNDRFFAVRPEGSVSTLKIQRTERGDSAVYLCASSELATNEKLFFGSGTQLSVL.

This chain uses TRBV5-4 with TRBJ1-1; D perhaps matches TRBD1 (6 bases). Trimming shortened V by 4 bases and J by 6 bases, and 13 bases separated the two germline ends. CDR1 is SGHNT and CDR2 is YYREEE in the germline V gene (reference sequence). There are 13 residues in the CDR3. DNA for the CDR3: TGTGCCAGCAGCGGGGGCCGACTACCTGAAGCTTTCTTT. Its protein product is CASSGGRLPEAFF.

This clone was observed a single time. The rearrangement joins TRBV5-1 to TRBJ1-5; possible D gene TRBD1, 6 bases. The CDR3 has 14 residues. The germline V gene has CDR1 SGHRS and CDR2 YFSETQ. Trimming left V 4 bases short and J 3 bases short, with 11 bases between. Here the CDR3 reads CASSRGGPNQPQHF. The CDR3 region has the DNA TGCGCCAGCAGCCGGGGGGGGCCCAATCAGCCCCAGCATTTT.

The rearrangement uses TRBV5-6 and TRBJ2-1, with 11 bases matching TRBD2. This CDR3 region has 14 residues. J gave up 9 bases and V 2 bases, and 4 bases lay outside the gene matches. CDR1 is SGHDT, CDR2 YYEEEE, per germline. The chain's CDR3 is CASSFSGGAPEQFF. In nucleotides, the CDR3 is TGTGCCAGCAGCTTTAGCGGGGGGGCCCCTGAGCAGTTCTTC. Combining the CDR3 with reference TRBV5-6 and TRBJ2-1 gives the whole variable domain DAGVTQSPTHLIKTRGQQVTLRCSPKSGHDTVSWYQQALGQGPQFIFQYYEEEERQRGNFPDRFSGHQFPNYSSELNVNALLLGDSALYLCASSFSGGAPEQFFGPGTRLTVL.

The V gene is TRBV7-2, the J gene TRBJ2-1; D is perhaps TRBD1 (6 bases). Germline loops: CDR1 SGHTA, CDR2 FQGNSA. V lost 1 base to trimming and J lost 4 bases, with 11 bases between them. The CDR3 totals 15 residues. CDR3 DNA sequence: TGTGCCAGCAGCTTAGTGAGGGGGAGTTACAATGAGCAGTTCTTC. Its translation is CASSLVRGSYNEQFF.

The rearrangement joins TRBV2 to TRBJ1-3, with D uncertain. Trimming pared 9 bases from V and 0 bases from J, leaving 6 bases between. The CDR3 is made up of 12 amino acids. Germline CDR1 and CDR2: SNHLY and FYNNEI. The DNA for the CDR3 is TGTGCCAGTGCGAGCTCTGGAAACACCATATATTTT. Translation gives CASASSGNTIYF.

The J gene is TRBJ1-2, the V gene TRBV12-5; maybe TRBD1 (5 bases). The CDR3 has 13 residues. V shed 1 base and J shed 4 bases, with 7 bases lying between them. Per germline, CDR1 LGHNT and CDR2 FRNRAP. Here the CDR3 reads CASGLGTPYGYTF. The CDR3 DNA reads TGTGCTAGTGGTTTGGGGACACCCTATGGCTACACCTTC.

J is TRBJ2-7 and V is TRBV7-6, with D tentatively TRBD2 (7 bases). The germline V gene encodes CDR1 SGHVS and CDR2 FNYEAQ. The CDR3 covers 17 residues. Trimming stripped 5 bases from V and 4 bases from J, with 24 bases between. CDR3 sequence (DNA): TGTGCCAGCAGCCCATTTGGGGGGGCGGATCAACTGTACGAGCAGTACTTC. This sequence encodes CASSPFGGADQLYEQYF. Filled out from reference TRBV7-6 and TRBJ2-7, the complete variable domain reads GAGVSQSPRYKVTKRGQDVALRCDPISGHVSLYWYRQALGQGPEFLTYFNYEAQQDKSGLPNDRFSAERPEGSISTLTIQRTEQRDSAMYRCASSPFGGADQLYEQYFGPGTRLTVT.

The chain combines TRBV7-9 with TRBJ2-7; a weak D match, TRBD2 (7 bases). V was shortened by 1 base and J by 11 bases, with 18 bases between the two germline ends. In germline, CDR1 is SEHNR, CDR2 FQNEAQ (reference sequence). The CDR3 sequence is 14 residues long. The CDR3 sequence: CASSLVGGDKLEYF. Written as DNA, the CDR3 is TGTGCCAGCAGCTTAGTAGGGGGGGACAAGTTGGAGTACTTC.

This chain joins TRBV6-5 and TRBJ1-1; D might be TRBD1 (5 bases). Per the germline V gene, CDR1 is MNHEY and CDR2 is SVGAGI. This CDR3 is 14 amino acids long. The V end was cut by 3 bases, the J end by 4 bases, with 12 bases between. As DNA, the CDR3 is TGTGCCAGCAGTTATCTAGGGGATGGCACTGAAGCTTTCTTT. Encoded protein: CASSYLGDGTEAFF.

The gene calls are TRBV15 and TRBJ1-5; 7 positions agree with TRBD1. V lost 3 bases, J lost 2 bases, and 7 bases stayed unmatched. CDR3 length equals 16 residues. Germline V lookup: CDR1 LNHNV, CDR2 YYDKDF (reference sequence). The CDR3 is CATSRPTGAGNQPQHF. The CDR3 DNA sequence: TGTGCCACCAGCAGGCCTACAGGGGCTGGCAATCAGCCCCAGCATTTT.